This T cell receptor (beta chain) appears in the sequencing data of a study of blood T cell repertoires in COVID-19. Study-wide background: Italy, Spain and the United States were the sources of the convalescent and acute COVID-19 samples. PBMCs, B-cell-depleted T cells, or T cells provided the cDNA or gDNA that made up the material.

The CDR3 has 14 amino acids. The germline V and J ends were trimmed by 5 bases and 6 bases, with 16 bases remaining between them. Germline-derived CDR1 and CDR2 are SGHTA and FQGNSA. Measured with immunoSEQ multiplex PCR; TCRdb has only the in-frame clones, and not every one. This table has roughly 160,000 clones, approximately 82% appearing once. What was sequenced was peripheral blood. V gene TRBV7-2 combines with J gene TRBJ1-1, with a possible D match to TRBD1 (5 bases). The TCR originated in a woman in her seventies who had recovered from COVID-19. CDR3 DNA: TGTGCCAGCAGCCCCCAGAAGGGGAGGGCTGAAGCTTTCTTT. It yields the protein CASSPQKGRAEAFF.